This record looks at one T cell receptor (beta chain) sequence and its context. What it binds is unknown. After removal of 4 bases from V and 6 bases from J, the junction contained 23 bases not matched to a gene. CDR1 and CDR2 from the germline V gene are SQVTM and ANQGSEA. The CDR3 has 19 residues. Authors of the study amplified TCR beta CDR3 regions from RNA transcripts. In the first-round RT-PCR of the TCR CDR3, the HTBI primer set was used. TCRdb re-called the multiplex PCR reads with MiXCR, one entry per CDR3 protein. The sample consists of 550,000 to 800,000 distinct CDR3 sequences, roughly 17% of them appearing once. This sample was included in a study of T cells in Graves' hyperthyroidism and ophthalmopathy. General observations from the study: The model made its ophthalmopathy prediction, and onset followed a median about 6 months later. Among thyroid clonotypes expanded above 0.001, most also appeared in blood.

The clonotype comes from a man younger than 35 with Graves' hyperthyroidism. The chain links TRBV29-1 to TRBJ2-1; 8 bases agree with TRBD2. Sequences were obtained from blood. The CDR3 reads CSVGGIAGRPPFEFNEQFF. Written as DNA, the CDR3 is TGCAGCGTTGGAGGGATAGCGGGGAGGCCTCCGTTTGAGTTCAATGAGCAGTTCTTC.